The next 3 T cell receptor beta chains were all read from a single sample in a study of OX40 agonist ivuxolimab in advanced cancers. Libraries were made using the immunoSEQ multiplex PCR assay. TCRdb mirrors the immuneACCESS table, restricted to in-frame sequences. Some clones are absent from its copies; in checked studies, under half trace to an unresolved V gene, and the reason for the others is unknown. The sample contains over 70,000 clones, more than 75% of them found a single time. The ten most abundant clones make up 6.9% of the sample. Material: CD4+ or CD8+ T cells sorted from blood, obtained in a trial of the OX40 agonist ivuxolimab. The receptors derive from an adult with an advanced solid tumor such as melanoma, head and neck, liver or kidney cancer.

The V call is TRBV21-1, the J call TRBJ2-7; TRBD2, the D gene given by the table, was not confirmed from the DNA. TRBV21-1 counts as a pseudogene. CDR3 size: 18 residues. The CDR3 bases are TGTGCCAGCAGCAAACCGAGCGGCCCTCCCGGGTGTGCGCTTCAGCAGTACTTC. Its translation is CASSKPSGPPGCALQQYF.

V gene TRBV9 combines with J gene TRBJ2-3; TRBD2 matches at 7 bases. The CDR3 is 18 amino acids. Unmatched junction bases numbered 12, after V lost 0 bases and J lost 2 bases. Germline assignment: CDR1 SGDLS and CDR2 YYNGEE. This CDR3 is CASSVALLSGIFTDTQYF. The CDR3 DNA follows: TGTGCCAGCAGCGTAGCTTTACTGAGCGGGATCTTCACAGATACGCAGTATTTT. Full variable domain (remainder filled in from reference TRBV9 and TRBJ2-3): DSGVTQTPKHLITATGQRVTLRCSPRSGDLSVYWYQQSLDQGLQFLIQYYNGEERAKGNILERFSAQQFPDLHSELNLSSLELGDSALYFCASSVALLSGIFTDTQYFGPGTRLTVL.

This clone was detected once. The rearrangement joins TRBV19 to TRBJ2-6, with 12 bases that match TRBD1. V dropped 5 bases and J dropped 1; count of bases not matched to a gene: 3. The CDR3 is 17 residues long. Looked up from germline, CDR1 is LNHDA and CDR2 is SQIVND (reference sequence). The CDR3 protein is CASSPGQGASGANVLTF. Here the CDR3 DNA reads TGTGCCAGTAGTCCGGGACAGGGGGCATCTGGGGCCAACGTCCTGACTTTC.